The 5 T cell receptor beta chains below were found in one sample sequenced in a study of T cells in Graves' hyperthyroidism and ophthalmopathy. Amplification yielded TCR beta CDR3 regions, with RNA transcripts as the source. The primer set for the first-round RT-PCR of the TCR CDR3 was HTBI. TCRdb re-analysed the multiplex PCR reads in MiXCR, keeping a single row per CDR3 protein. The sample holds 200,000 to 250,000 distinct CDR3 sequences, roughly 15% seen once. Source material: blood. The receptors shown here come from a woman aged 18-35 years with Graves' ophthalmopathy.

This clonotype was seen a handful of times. Here the CDR3 reads CASSLDLSSYNEQFF. CDR3 in DNA: TGTGCCAGCAGCTTAGACTTAAGCTCCTACAATGAGCAGTTCTTC. V and J are TRBV11-2 and TRBJ2-1; D unresolved. The V end was cut by 0 bases, the J end by 0 bases, with 6 bases between. The CDR3 length is 15 residues. Germline assignment: CDR1 SGHAT and CDR2 FQNNGV. Full variable domain (remainder filled in from reference TRBV11-2 and TRBJ2-1): EAGVAQSPRYKIIEKRQSVAFWCNPISGHATLYWYQQILGQGPKLLIQFQNNGVVDDSQLPKDRFSAERLKGVDSTLKIQPAKLEDSAVYLCASSLDLSSYNEQFFGPGTRLTVL.

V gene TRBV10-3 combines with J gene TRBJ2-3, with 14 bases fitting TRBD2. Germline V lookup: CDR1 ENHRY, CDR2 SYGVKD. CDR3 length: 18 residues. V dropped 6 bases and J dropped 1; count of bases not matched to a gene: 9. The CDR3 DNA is TGTGCCATCAGAGATCGACTAGCGGGGGGGCCGGGCACAGATACGCAGTATTTT. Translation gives CAIRDRLAGGPGTDTQYF.

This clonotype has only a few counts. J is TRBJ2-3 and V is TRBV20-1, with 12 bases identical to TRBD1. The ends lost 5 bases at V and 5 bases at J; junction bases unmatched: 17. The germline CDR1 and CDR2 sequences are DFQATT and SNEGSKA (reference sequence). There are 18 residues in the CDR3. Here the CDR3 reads CSAAPGQGAEREVDTQYF. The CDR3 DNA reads TGCAGTGCTGCACCGGGACAGGGGGCAGAGCGGGAGGTAGATACGCAGTATTTT.

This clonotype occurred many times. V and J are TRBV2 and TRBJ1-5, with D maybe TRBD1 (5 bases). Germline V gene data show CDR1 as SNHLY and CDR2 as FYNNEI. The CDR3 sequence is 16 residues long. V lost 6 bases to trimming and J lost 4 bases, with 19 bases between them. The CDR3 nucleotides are TGTGCCAGCAGAGTGTACGGGTTTGACAGTAATCAGCCCCAGCATTTT. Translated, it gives CASRVYGFDSNQPQHF.

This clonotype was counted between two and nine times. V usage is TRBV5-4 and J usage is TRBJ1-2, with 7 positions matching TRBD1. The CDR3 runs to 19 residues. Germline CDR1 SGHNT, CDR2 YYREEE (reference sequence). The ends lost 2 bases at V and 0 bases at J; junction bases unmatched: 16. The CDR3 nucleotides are TGTGCCAGCAGCTTTACATGGAGGACAGGAAACTTGCCTAACTATGGCTACACCTTC. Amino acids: CASSFTWRTGNLPNYGYTF.